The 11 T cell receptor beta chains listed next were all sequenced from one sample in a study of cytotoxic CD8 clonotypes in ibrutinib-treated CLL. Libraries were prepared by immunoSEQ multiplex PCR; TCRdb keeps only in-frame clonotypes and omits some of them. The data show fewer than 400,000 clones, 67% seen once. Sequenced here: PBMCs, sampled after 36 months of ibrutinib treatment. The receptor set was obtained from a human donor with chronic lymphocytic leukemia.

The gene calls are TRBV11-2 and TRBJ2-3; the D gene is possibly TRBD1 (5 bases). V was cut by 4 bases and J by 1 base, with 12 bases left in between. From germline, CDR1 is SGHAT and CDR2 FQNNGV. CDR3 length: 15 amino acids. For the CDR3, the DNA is TGTGCCAGCAGCTCACACAAAGGGGGCACAGATACGCAGTATTTT. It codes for CASSSHKGGTDTQYF.

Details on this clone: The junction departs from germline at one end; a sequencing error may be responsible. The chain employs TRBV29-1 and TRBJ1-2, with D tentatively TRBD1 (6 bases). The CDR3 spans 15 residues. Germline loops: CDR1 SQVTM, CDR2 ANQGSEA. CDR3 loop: CSVEGGPNYRGGYTF. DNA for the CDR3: TGCAGCGTGGAAGGGGGACCGAACTATCGGGGCGGCTACACCTTC.

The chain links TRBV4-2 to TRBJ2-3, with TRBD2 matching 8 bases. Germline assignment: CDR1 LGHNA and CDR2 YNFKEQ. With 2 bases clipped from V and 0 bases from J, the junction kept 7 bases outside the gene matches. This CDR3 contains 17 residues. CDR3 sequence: CASSQTFAGGSTDTQYF. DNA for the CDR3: TGTGCCAGCAGCCAAACTTTTGCGGGGGGTAGCACAGATACGCAGTATTTT.

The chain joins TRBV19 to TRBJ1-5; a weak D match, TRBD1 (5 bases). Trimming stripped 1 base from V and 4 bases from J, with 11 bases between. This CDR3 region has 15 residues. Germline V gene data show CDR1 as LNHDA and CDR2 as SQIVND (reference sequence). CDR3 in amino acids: CASSIVGDSNQPQHF. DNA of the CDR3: TGTGCCAGTAGTATAGTGGGGGACTCTAATCAGCCCCAGCATTTT.

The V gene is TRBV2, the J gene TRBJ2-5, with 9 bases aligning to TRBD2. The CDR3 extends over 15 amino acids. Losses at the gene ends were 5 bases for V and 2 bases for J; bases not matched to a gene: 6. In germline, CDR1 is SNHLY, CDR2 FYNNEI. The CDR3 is CASSSVAGAQETQYF. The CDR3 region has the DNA TGTGCCAGCAGTTCCGTAGCGGGGGCACAAGAGACCCAGTACTTC. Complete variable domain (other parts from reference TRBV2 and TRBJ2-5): EPEVTQTPSHQVTQMGQEVILRCVPISNHLYFYWYRQILGQKVEFLVSFYNNEISEKSEIFDDQFSVERPDGSNFTLKIRSTKLEDSAMYFCASSSVAGAQETQYFGPGTRLLVL.

For the CDR3, the DNA is TGCGCCAGCAGCCTTCCGGACAGGGGGCCCACCGGGGAGCTGTTTTTT. Translation gives CASSLPDRGPTGELFF. The chain uses TRBV4-1 and TRBJ2-2, with TRBD1 matching over 11 bases. CDR1 MGHRA and CDR2 YSYEKL come from the germline V gene. Trimming cost V 4 bases and J 4 bases; bases outside gene matches: 5. The CDR3 contains 16 residues.

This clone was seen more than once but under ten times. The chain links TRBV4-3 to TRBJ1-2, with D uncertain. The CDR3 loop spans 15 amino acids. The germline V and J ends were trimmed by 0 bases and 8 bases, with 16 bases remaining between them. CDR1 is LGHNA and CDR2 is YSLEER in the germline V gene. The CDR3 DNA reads TGCGCCAGCAGCCAAGATTTTGGGCACCTTGACGGCTACACCTTC. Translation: CASSQDFGHLDGYTF.

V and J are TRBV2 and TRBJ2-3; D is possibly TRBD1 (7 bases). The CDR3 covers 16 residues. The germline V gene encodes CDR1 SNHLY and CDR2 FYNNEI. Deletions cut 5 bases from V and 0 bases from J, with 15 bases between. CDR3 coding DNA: TGTGCCAGCAGTATCGCGGGACAGCTGAGCACAGATACGCAGTATTTT. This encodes CASSIAGQLSTDTQYF.

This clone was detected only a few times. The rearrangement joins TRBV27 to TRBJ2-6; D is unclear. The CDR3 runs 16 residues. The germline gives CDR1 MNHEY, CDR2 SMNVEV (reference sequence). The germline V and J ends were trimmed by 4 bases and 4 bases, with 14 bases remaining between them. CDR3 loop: CASSSMGFSGANVLTF. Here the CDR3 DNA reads TGTGCCAGCAGTTCCATGGGGTTCTCCGGGGCCAACGTCCTGACTTTC.

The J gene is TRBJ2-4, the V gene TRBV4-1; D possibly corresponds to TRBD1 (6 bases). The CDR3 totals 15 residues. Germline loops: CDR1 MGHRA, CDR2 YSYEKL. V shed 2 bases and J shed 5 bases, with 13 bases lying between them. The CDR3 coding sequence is TGCGCCAGCAGCCAATCCGACAGGAGACAAAACATTCAGTACTTC. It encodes CASSQSDRRQNIQYF.

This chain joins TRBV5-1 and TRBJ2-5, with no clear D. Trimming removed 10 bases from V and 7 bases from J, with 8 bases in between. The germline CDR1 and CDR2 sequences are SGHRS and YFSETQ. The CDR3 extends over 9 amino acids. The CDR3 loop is CASWSTQYF. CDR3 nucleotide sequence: TGCGCCTCCTGGTCGACCCAGTACTTC.